This T cell receptor beta chain was obtained from a study of blood T cell repertoires in COVID-19. Study-wide context: Sites in the United States, Italy and Spain provided acute and convalescent COVID-19 samples. T cells, B-cell-depleted T cells, or PBMCs supplied cDNA or gDNA.

Germline CDR1 and CDR2: SQVTM and ANQGSEA. The CDR3 covers 11 residues. Methods used by the authors: How many nucleated cells were present was estimated from reference gene primer amplification. Sequencing used immunoSEQ multiplex PCR; TCRdb keeps in-frame clones, though not all of them. From that table come the V and J calls and clone size; the DNA was used to work out D and trimming. The sample carries around 30,000 clones, just under 95% recorded once. The sequence was obtained from a human donor with active COVID-19. The donor label of this sample is uncertain. Specimen: peripheral blood. V is TRBV29-1 and J is TRBJ1-2, with TRBD1 matching 8 bases. The CDR3 region has the DNA TGCACCCTGGGACAGGACTATGGCTACACCTTC. Its translation is CTLGQDYGYTF.